One and the same sample provided the 15 T cell receptor beta chains below, sequenced in a study of breast tumors, draining lymph nodes, adjacent tissues. The lymph nodes were axillary draining lymph nodes from breast cancer patients. From the multiplex PCR reads, TCRdb called clonotypes with MiXCR, one entry per CDR3 protein. This table has 150,000 to 200,000 distinct CDR3 sequences, around a third appearing once. Sequenced: axillary lymph node tissue. The receptors come from a female donor with breast cancer. Some clones in this sample may be carry-over from other donors' samples.

This clonotype showed up just a few times. A much larger clone differs from this one at a single base, so this may be a read error. V and J are TRBV10-3 and TRBJ2-7; D may be TRBD1 or TRBD2 (6 bases each). The CDR3 spans 11 residues. Germline-derived CDR1 and CDR2 are ENHRY and SYGVKD. The CDR3 is CASGPGGEQCF. In nucleotides, the CDR3 is TGTGCCTCCGGCCCCGGGGGCGAGCAGTGCTTC.

This clonotype came up many times. V and J are TRBV5-8 and TRBJ2-7; 12 nucleotides agree with TRBD2. This CDR3 is built from 14 residues. Germline values: CDR1 SGHTS, CDR2 YDEGEE. With V trimmed by 3 bases and J by 7 bases, 5 bases remained unmatched. The CDR3 sequence: CASSWGLAGREQYF. The DNA for the CDR3 is TGTGCCAGCAGCTGGGGACTAGCGGGCAGAGAGCAGTACTTC. The full variable domain, with the rest looked up from reference TRBV5-8 and TRBJ2-7, is EAGVTQSPTHLIKTRGQQATLRCSPISGHTSVYWYQQALGLGLQFLLWYDEGEERNRGNFPPRFSGRQFPNYSSELNVNALELEDSALYLCASSWGLAGREQYFGPGTRLTVT.

The table lists this clonotype with many counts. The gene calls are TRBV7-3 and TRBJ2-1, with D hard to call. The CDR3 has 13 residues. Germline lookup yields CDR1 SGHTA and CDR2 FQGTGA. Trimming took off 6 bases at V and 5 bases at J, with 11 bases between the two ends. CDR3 sequence (DNA): TGTGCCAGCAGTGTGATAGAAGACAATGAGCAGTTCTTC. Protein sequence: CASSVIEDNEQFF.

This clonotype was counted many times. The chain combines TRBV5-1 with TRBJ2-1; 12 bases fit TRBD1. V lost 2 bases and J lost 8; bases outside the gene matches: 5. Germline V CDR1 and CDR2: SGHRS, YFSETQ. There are 15 residues in the CDR3. The CDR3 here is CASSLYGTGGYEQFF. The CDR3 DNA reads TGCGCCAGCAGCTTATATGGGACAGGGGGCTATGAGCAGTTCTTC.

With regard to this clonotype: No conserved phenylalanine or tryptophan ends this CDR3, so it is likely a read error. The chain uses TRBV5-1 and TRBJ1-1; the D is unclear. The CDR3 is made up of 14 amino acids. The V end was cut by 4 bases, the J end by 6 bases, with 16 bases between. CDR1 SGHRS and CDR2 YFSETQ come from the germline V gene. The CDR3 region has the DNA TGCGCCAGCAGCCCTTATTCTAGCTATGCTGAAGCTTTCCTT. Its translation is CASSPYSSYAEAFL.

The CDR3 spells CASSLATSGELFF. The DNA of the CDR3 is TGTGCCAGCAGCTTAGCGACTAGCGGGGAGCTGTTTTTT. The chain joins TRBV7-9 to TRBJ2-2; D might be TRBD2 (6 bases). The V gene's germline CDR1 is SEHNR and CDR2 FQNEAQ (reference sequence). This CDR3 comprises 13 residues. Trimming shortened V by 0 bases and J by 7 bases, and 6 bases separated the two germline ends. The entire variable domain, with the rest obtained from reference TRBV7-9 and TRBJ2-2, is as follows: DTGVSQNPRHKITKRGQNVTFRCDPISEHNRLYWYRQTLGQGPEFLTYFQNEAQLEKSRLLSDRFSAERPKGSFSTLEIQRTEQGDSAMYLCASSLATSGELFFGEGSRLTVL.

The sample holds many counts of this clonotype. The rearrangement joins TRBV24-1 to TRBJ1-5; no clear D gene. Trimming shortened V by 2 bases and J by 1 base, and 5 bases separated the two germline ends. Germline V lookup: CDR1 KGHDR, CDR2 SFDVKD. This CDR3 comprises 14 residues. The CDR3 loop reads CATSDWRSNQPQHF. CDR3 nucleotides: TGTGCCACCAGTGATTGGAGAAGCAATCAGCCCCAGCATTTT.

This clonotype was found many times. The chain joins TRBV7-9 to TRBJ1-4; D unclear. Per germline, CDR1 SEHNR and CDR2 FQNEAQ (reference sequence). This CDR3 has 15 amino acids. V lost 0 bases and J 7 bases, leaving 12 bases between the germline ends. Here the CDR3 DNA reads TGTGCCAGCAGCTTAGCGCTTTCGGGAGGTGAAAAACTGTTTTTT. Its translation is CASSLALSGGEKLFF. Full variable domain (missing parts from reference TRBV7-9 and TRBJ1-4): DTGVSQNPRHKITKRGQNVTFRCDPISEHNRLYWYRQTLGQGPEFLTYFQNEAQLEKSRLLSDRFSAERPKGSFSTLEIQRTEQGDSAMYLCASSLALSGGEKLFFGSGTQLSVL.

In this sample, this clonotype turned up a few times. The chain couples TRBV20-1 to TRBJ2-3, with 10 positions matching TRBD1. The germline gives CDR1 DFQATT, CDR2 SNEGSKA (reference sequence). This CDR3 comprises 13 residues. Written as DNA, the CDR3 is TGCGGGGCTAATACCGGGACAGGGGATAACAGGTATTTT. It yields the protein CGANTGTGDNRYF.

This rearrangement joins TRBV9 to TRBJ2-7, with D perhaps matching TRBD1 (6 bases). Germline V lookup: CDR1 SGDLS, CDR2 YYNGEE. V gave up 3 bases and J gave up 7 bases, with 23 bases separating them. The CDR3 length is 16 residues. The CDR3 reads CASSGSRDQGIGEQYF. The CDR3 nucleotides read TGTGCCAGCAGCGGGTCCCGCGATCAGGGGATAGGGGAGCAGTACTTC.

This clonotype was counted a few times. V is TRBV4-1 and J is TRBJ1-1, with D possibly being TRBD1 (5 bases). V was pared by 3 bases and J by 1 base, with 12 bases between. The germline V gene has CDR1 MGHRA and CDR2 YSYEKL. This CDR3 region has 15 residues. The CDR3 coding sequence is TGCGCCAGCAGCCATTCCGGGACGGGGAACACTGAAGCTTTCTTT. This codes for CASSHSGTGNTEAFF.

There are a few counts of this clonotype. A read error is possible here, since a much larger clone lies one base away. The limits of the CDR3 on the DNA are not certain, so only TCRdb's listed CDR3 is given. The chain employs TRBV9 and TRBJ2-7; the table's D call, TRBD1, has no DNA check behind it. The CDR3 length is 14 residues, termini included. From germline, CDR1 is SGDLS and CDR2 YYNGEE. The CDR3 spells CASSVGTGTYEQSF.

This clonotype came up many times. This CDR3 is CASSQTSGREGDTQYF. Written as DNA, the CDR3 is TGTGCCAGCAGCCAGACTAGCGGGAGGGAGGGAGATACGCAGTATTTT. This sequence joins TRBV7-8 and TRBJ2-3; TRBD2 aligns across 14 bases. The CDR3 has 16 residues. J gave up 5 bases and V 5 bases, and 6 bases lay outside the gene matches. Germline loops: CDR1 SGHVS, CDR2 FQNEAQ.

V and J are TRBV11-3 and TRBJ1-4, with D unresolved. CDR3 length: 14 residues. V gave up 0 bases and J gave up 8 bases, with 10 bases separating them. In germline, CDR1 is SGHNT, CDR2 YENEEA. This CDR3 reads CASSLEGSWEKLFF. CDR3 sequence (DNA): TGTGCCAGCAGCTTAGAGGGGTCGTGGGAAAAACTGTTTTTT.

This clonotype turned up a few times. The chain has TRBV3-1 and TRBJ2-7; 13 bases are a match to TRBD2. Germline lookup yields CDR1 LGHDT and CDR2 YNNKEL (reference sequence). This CDR3 spans 16 amino acids. V lost 4 bases and J lost 3; bases outside the gene matches: 6. The CDR3 coding sequence is TGTGCCAGCAGCCTCGGGACTAGCGGGATGTTCTACGAGCAGTACTTC. It codes for CASSLGTSGMFYEQYF.